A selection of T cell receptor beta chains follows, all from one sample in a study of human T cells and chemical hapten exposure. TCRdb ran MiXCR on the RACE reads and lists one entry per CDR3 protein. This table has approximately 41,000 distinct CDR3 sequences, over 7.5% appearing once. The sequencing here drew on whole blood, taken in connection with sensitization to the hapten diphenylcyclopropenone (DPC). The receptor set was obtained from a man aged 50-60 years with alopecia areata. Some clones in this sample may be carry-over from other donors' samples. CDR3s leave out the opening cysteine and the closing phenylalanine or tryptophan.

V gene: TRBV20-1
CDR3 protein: SASEYTEAF

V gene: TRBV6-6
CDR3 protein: ASSYSERRLGTEQY

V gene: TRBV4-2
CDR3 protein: ASSQGSGQSTDTQY

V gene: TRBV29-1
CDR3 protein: SVSPAPPSTYEQY

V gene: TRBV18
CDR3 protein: ASSGQGADTEAF

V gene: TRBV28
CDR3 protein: ASSLIQGPDTQY

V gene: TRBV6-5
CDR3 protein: ASGSVSSYEQY

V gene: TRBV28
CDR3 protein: ASSFRVPYEQY

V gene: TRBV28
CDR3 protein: ASRRDRGETQY

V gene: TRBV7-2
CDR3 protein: ASSLGGRGTTDTQY

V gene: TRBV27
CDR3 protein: ASSPDRVGSNEKLF

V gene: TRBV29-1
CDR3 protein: SVADWGSGNTIY

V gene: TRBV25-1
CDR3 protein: ASSEFNGNEQF

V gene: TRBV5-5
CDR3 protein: ASSFRTGEGYT

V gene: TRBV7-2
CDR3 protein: ASSITGTGGSGNTIY

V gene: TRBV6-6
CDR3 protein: ASSYWDRDYNEQF

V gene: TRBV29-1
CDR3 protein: SVEDGFTEAF

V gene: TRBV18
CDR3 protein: ASSPGVVNEQF

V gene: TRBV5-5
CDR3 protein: ASLARDRAYEQY

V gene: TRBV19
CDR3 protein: ASSPQGTGEAF

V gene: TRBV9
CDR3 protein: ASSVASQY

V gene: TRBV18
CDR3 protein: ASSPDRVKTQY

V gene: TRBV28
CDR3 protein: ASRSTRIHEQF

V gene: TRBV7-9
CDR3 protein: ASSSVLQGLAGAKWEQF

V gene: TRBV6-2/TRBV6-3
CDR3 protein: AAGLGLAGAGELF

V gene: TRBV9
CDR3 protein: ASTKGLAGRETQY

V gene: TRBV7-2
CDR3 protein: ASSPYLATQNTQY

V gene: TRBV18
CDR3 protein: ASSPGRTMNTEAF

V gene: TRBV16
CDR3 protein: ASSQSTSGSYEQY

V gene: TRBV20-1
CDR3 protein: SAISGRPYNEQF

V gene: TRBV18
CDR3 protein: ASSSGENLSPLH

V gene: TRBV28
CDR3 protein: ASSSVGQGAYEQY

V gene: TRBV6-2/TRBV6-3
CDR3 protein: ASSYSTIRGDQPQH